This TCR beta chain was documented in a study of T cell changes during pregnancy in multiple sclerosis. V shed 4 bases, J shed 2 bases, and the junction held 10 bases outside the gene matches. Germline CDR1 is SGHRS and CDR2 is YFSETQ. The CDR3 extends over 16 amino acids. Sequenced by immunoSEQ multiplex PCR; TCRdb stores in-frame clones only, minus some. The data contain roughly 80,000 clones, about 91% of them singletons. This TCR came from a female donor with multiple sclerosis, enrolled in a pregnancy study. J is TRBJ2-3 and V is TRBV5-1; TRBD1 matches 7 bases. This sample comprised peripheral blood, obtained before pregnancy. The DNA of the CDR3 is TGCGCCAGCAGCCTGTTAGTCGGGACAGACACAGATACGCAGTATTTT. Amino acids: CASSLLVGTDTDTQYF.